What follows are 6 T cell receptor beta chains derived from one specimen sequenced in a study of OX40 agonist ivuxolimab in advanced cancers. TCRdb keeps only in-frame clones here, not all; method: immunoSEQ multiplex PCR. This sample has about 77,000 clones, with approximately 94% found just once. The sample was CD4+ or CD8+ T cells sorted from blood, taken in a trial of the OX40 agonist ivuxolimab. The receptors come from an adult with an advanced solid tumor such as melanoma, head and neck, liver or kidney cancer.

The chain joins TRBV19 to TRBJ2-2; D is perhaps TRBD2 (5 bases). Germline loops: CDR1 LNHDA, CDR2 SQIVND (reference sequence). Trimming shortened V by 1 base and J by 4 bases, and 16 bases separated the two germline ends. This CDR3 has 17 residues. The chain's CDR3 is CASSIGSGRKFTGELFF. CDR3 nucleotides: TGTGCCAGTAGTATAGGAAGCGGTAGAAAGTTCACCGGGGAGCTGTTTTTT.

The chain links TRBV28 to TRBJ1-5; 7 bases are a match to TRBD1. The CDR3 has 12 residues. The J segment lost 11 bases and the V segment lost 7 bases, leaving 8 bases of the junction unmatched. CDR1 is MDHEN and CDR2 is SYDVKM in the germline V gene. The CDR3: CASNRGPSAQHF. The CDR3 region has the DNA TGTGCCAGCAACAGGGGACCATCGGCCCAGCATTTT.

The chain joins TRBV7-3 to TRBJ1-2; 8 nucleotides match TRBD1. The V gene's germline CDR1 is SGHTA and CDR2 FQGTGA. With 2 bases clipped from V and 8 bases from J, the junction kept 4 bases outside the gene matches. The CDR3 sequence is 13 residues long. In DNA form, the CDR3 reads TGTGCCAGCAGCTTAGGCAGGGGGCAAGGCTACACCTTC. Translated, it gives CASSLGRGQGYTF.

This clone was observed a single time. The chain uses TRBV6-5 and TRBJ2-7; tentative D call: TRBD2 (5 bases). V was cut by 0 bases and J by 3 bases, with 12 bases left in between. Germline V gives CDR1 MNHEY, CDR2 SVGAGI. The CDR3 runs 15 residues. The CDR3 nucleotides are TGTGCCAGCAGTTACTCGACTAACGGTCTCTACGAGCAGTACTTC. This encodes CASSYSTNGLYEQYF.

The genes are TRBV7-6 and TRBJ2-2; a possible D gene is TRBD2 (6 bases). Germline V gene lookup returns CDR1 SGHVS and CDR2 FNYEAQ. This CDR3 region has 14 residues. V lost 5 bases, J lost 8 bases, and 15 bases lay in between. The CDR3 nucleotides read TGTGCCAGCAGCGCAGCAGGGAGGAGGGGGGAGCTGTTTTTT. Protein product: CASSAAGRRGELFF.

The chain combines TRBV30 with TRBJ1-5, with TRBD1 as a possible D gene (5 bases). The germline gives CDR1 GTSNPN, CDR2 SVGIG (reference sequence). V gave up 2 bases and J gave up 6 bases, with 20 bases separating them. This CDR3 region has 16 residues. DNA for the CDR3: TGTGCCTGGAGTCGCCCAGGTTTCGGGCAGGGTCAGCCCCAGCATTTT. Its protein is CAWSRPGFGQGQPQHF.